A single sample is the source of the 32 T cell receptor beta chains below, sequenced in a study of neurological immune-mediated disorders. One entry per CDR3 protein results from TCRdb running MiXCR on the 5' RACE reads. This table holds about 50,000 distinct CDR3 sequences, 16% found once. The sequenced sample was PBMCs. Every receptor here comes from a man aged 60 to 69 in good health.

The V gene is TRBV28, the J gene TRBJ2-7; 7 bases line up with TRBD1. Germline CDR1 is MDHEN and CDR2 is SYDVKM. After removal of 1 base from V and 0 bases from J, the junction contained 6 bases not matched to a gene. This CDR3 has 16 residues. CDR3 DNA sequence: TGTGCCAGCAGTTTATCGGGACAGATAAGCTCCTACGAGCAGTACTTC. Amino acid sequence: CASSLSGQISSYEQYF.

There are many counts of this clonotype. This rearrangement joins TRBV12-3 or TRBV12-4 to TRBJ2-7; 7 bases match TRBD2. The CDR3 length is 10 residues. The V segment lost 8 bases and the J segment 8 bases; nucleotides outside the gene matches: 3. This chain's CDR3 is CASRGVKQYF. CDR3 in DNA: TGTGCCAGCCGGGGGGTGAAGCAGTACTTC.

This clonotype was detected many times. The rearrangement uses TRBV2 and TRBJ1-1, with D uncertain. Trimming pared 1 base from V and 0 bases from J, leaving 6 bases between. The length of the CDR3 is 14 residues. CDR1 and CDR2 (germline): SNHLY, FYNNEI. The CDR3 nucleotides read TGTGCCAGCAGTGAAGTCAGGATGAACACTGAAGCTTTCTTT. Translated: CASSEVRMNTEAFF.

This sequence joins TRBV19 and TRBJ1-5; D gene uncertain. V was trimmed by 1 base and J by 1 base, leaving 2 bases between them. This CDR3 has 13 amino acids. Germline loops: CDR1 LNHDA, CDR2 SQIVND (reference sequence). DNA for the CDR3: TGTGCCAGTAGTATAGCCAGCAATCAGCCCCAGCATTTT. It yields the protein CASSIASNQPQHF.

The rearrangement links TRBV13 to TRBJ1-1, with a tentative D call TRBD1 (6 bases). The germline V gene encodes CDR1 PRHDT and CDR2 FYEKMQ (reference sequence). The V end was cut by 5 bases, the J end by 3 bases, with 16 bases between. This CDR3 contains 15 residues. CDR3: CASSPRGGSDTEAFF. The CDR3 DNA follows: TGTGCCAGCAGCCCCCGTGGGGGCTCGGACACTGAAGCTTTCTTT. The full variable domain, with the rest looked up from reference TRBV13 and TRBJ1-1, is AAGVIQSPRHLIKEKRETATLKCYPIPRHDTVYWYQQGPGQDPQFLISFYEKMQSDKGSIPDRFSAQQFSDYHSELNMSSLELGDSALYFCASSPRGGSDTEAFFGQGTRLTVV.

The rearrangement joins TRBV5-5 to TRBJ1-1; TRBD1 matches 7 bases. Looked up from germline, CDR1 is SGHKS and CDR2 is YYEKEE (reference sequence). Unmatched junction bases numbered 4, after V lost 4 bases and J lost 1 base. CDR3 size: 14 residues. As DNA, the CDR3 is TGTGCCAGCAGCCAGCGGACAGGGAACACTGAAGCTTTCTTT. Residues: CASSQRTGNTEAFF.

The chain joins TRBV6-5 to TRBJ1-3, with 8 bases identical to TRBD1. V shed 4 bases and J 1 base; nucleotides not matched to a gene: 6. This CDR3 has 16 residues. Germline V gene lookup returns CDR1 MNHEY and CDR2 SVGAGI. This CDR3 reads CASSSPGQGSGNTIYF. The DNA of the CDR3 is TGTGCCAGCAGTTCGCCCGGACAGGGTTCTGGAAACACCATATATTTT.

This clonotype was recorded many times. The J gene is TRBJ2-3, the V gene TRBV4-3; 11 bases are a match to TRBD2. From germline, CDR1 is LGHNA and CDR2 YSLEER. Trimming took 1 base from V and 4 from J; bases not matched to a gene: 10. The CDR3 length is 18 residues. The CDR3 DNA reads as TGCGCCAGCAGCCAAGGAGGTGGGAGACTAGCGGGATCAGATACGCAGTATTTT. This sequence encodes CASSQGGGRLAGSDTQYF.

At least ten counts were recorded for this clonotype. J is TRBJ1-1 and V is TRBV15; no definite D call. Germline loops: CDR1 LNHNV, CDR2 YYDKDF (reference sequence). The V and J ends lost 2 bases and 7 bases respectively, with 8 bases between them. This CDR3 contains 12 residues. The CDR3 DNA reads as TGTGCCACCAGCAGATTCATGGGTGAAGCTTTCTTT. Translated: CATSRFMGEAFF. The full variable domain, its missing parts supplied by reference TRBV15 and TRBJ1-1, is DAMVIQNPRYQVTQFGKPVTLSCSQTLNHNVMYWYQQKSSQAPKLLFHYYDKDFNNEADTPDNFQSRRPNTSFCFLDIRSPGLGDTAMYLCATSRFMGEAFFGQGTRLTVV.

J is TRBJ2-7 and V is TRBV10-3, with a weak D call TRBD1 (5 bases). The germline V gene encodes CDR1 ENHRY and CDR2 SYGVKD. Trimming pared 2 bases from V and 3 bases from J, leaving 8 bases between. The CDR3 is made up of 13 amino acids. The CDR3 region has the DNA TGTGCCATCAGTGAGAGGACAAACTACGAGCAGTACTTC. Translation: CAISERTNYEQYF.

The chain carries TRBV27 and TRBJ2-7; D unresolved. The V gene lost 0 bases and the J gene lost 2 bases, with 11 bases spanning the gap. Germline CDR1 reads MNHEY; CDR2 reads SMNVEV (reference sequence). The CDR3 contains 15 residues. In DNA, the CDR3 is TGTGCCAGCAGTTTATCGATTTACAGTGCCTACGAGCAGTACTTC. It specifies CASSLSIYSAYEQYF.

This clonotype was detected many times. The chain has TRBV14 and TRBJ2-5, with 10 nucleotides matching TRBD2. Per the germline V gene, CDR1 is SGHDN and CDR2 is FVKESK. This CDR3 spans 17 amino acids. Germline trimming cut 0 bases from V and 5 bases from J; bases unmatched to any gene: 9. The CDR3 sequence is CASSQEWASGSLETQYF. DNA for the CDR3: TGTGCCAGCAGCCAAGAGTGGGCTAGCGGGAGTCTGGAGACCCAGTACTTC.

This clonotype has a count of ten or more. This rearrangement joins TRBV7-2 to TRBJ2-7; D call uncertain. The germline CDR1 and CDR2 sequences are SGHTA and FQGNSA. The CDR3 extends over 13 amino acids. Deletions cut 5 bases from V and 1 base from J, with 9 bases between. The CDR3 here is CASSPGYSYEQYF. The DNA for the CDR3 is TGTGCCAGCAGCCCTGGGTATTCCTACGAGCAGTACTTC.

This clonotype was detected ten times or more. This chain connects TRBV28 to TRBJ2-7, with TRBD1 identical over 9 bases. The CDR3 is 17 amino acids. Germline V gene sequence: CDR1 MDHEN, CDR2 SYDVKM. V lost 4 bases to trimming and J lost 4 bases; unmatched junction nucleotides: 14. CDR3 coding DNA: TGTGCCAGCAGTTCCCCGGGACAGGGTGGGGGTTATTACGAGCAGTACTTC. Translation: CASSSPGQGGGYYEQYF. The complete variable domain, with remaining parts taken from reference TRBV28 and TRBJ2-7, reads DVKVTQSSRYLVKRTGEKVFLECVQDMDHENMFWYRQDPGLGLRLIYFSYDVKMKEKGDIPEGYSVSREKKERFSLILESASTNQTSMYLCASSSPGQGGGYYEQYFGPGTRLTVT.

This clonotype was recorded many times. J is TRBJ2-1 and V is TRBV5-1; 7 positions agree with TRBD1. Germline V lookup: CDR1 SGHRS, CDR2 YFSETQ. The CDR3 covers 12 residues. V lost 4 bases, J lost 6 bases, and 1 base stayed unmatched. The DNA of the CDR3 is TGCGCCAGCAGCGGGACAGCCAATGAGCAGTTCTTC. It is translated as CASSGTANEQFF.

This clonotype was seen many times. The chain joins TRBV20-1 to TRBJ2-3, with unresolved D. Trimming left V 0 bases short and J 1 base short, with 14 bases between. The length of the CDR3 is 16 residues. Germline V gene sequence: CDR1 DFQATT, CDR2 SNEGSKA (reference sequence). The CDR3 DNA is TGCAGTGCTAGAGATAGGTCGTCGAGCGGCACAGATACGCAGTATTTT. This gives the protein CSARDRSSSGTDTQYF.

This clonotype appeared many times. The chain recombines TRBV18 with TRBJ2-7; D uncertain. Trimming cost V 6 bases and J 5 bases, with 8 bases left between them. Looked up from germline, CDR1 is KGHSH and CDR2 is LQKENI. The CDR3 extends over 11 amino acids. The CDR3 loop reads CASSREDEQYF. DNA of the CDR3: TGTGCCAGCTCCCGAGAGGACGAGCAGTACTTC.

The chain uses TRBV27 and TRBJ1-6; D may be TRBD1 (5 bases). This CDR3 comprises 19 residues. The germline V gene encodes CDR1 MNHEY and CDR2 SMNVEV (reference sequence). Trimming took 10 bases from V and 0 from J, leaving 25 bases between them. CDR3 DNA sequence: TGTGCCAAATCCTGGGGAGGACACGTCTCCGGCTCCTATAATTCACCCCTCCACTTT. This encodes CAKSWGGHVSGSYNSPLHF.

This clonotype was observed many times. The chain uses TRBV15 and TRBJ1-4, with D hard to call. From germline, CDR1 is LNHNV and CDR2 YYDKDF (reference sequence). The ends were cut back, 0 bases at V and 5 bases at J, with 10 bases in the middle. This CDR3 region has 15 residues. The CDR3: CATSRDGVANEKLFF. The CDR3 nucleotides read TGTGCCACCAGCAGAGATGGGGTCGCCAATGAAAAACTGTTTTTT.

Ten or more counts support this clonotype. The chain couples TRBV7-3 to TRBJ2-2; D may match TRBD1 or TRBD2 (6 bases each). CDR1 and CDR2 (germline): SGHTA, FQGTGA. The CDR3 length is 15 residues. V was trimmed by 5 bases and J by 4 bases, leaving 14 bases between them. CDR3 sequence: CASSLGGLATGELFF. CDR3 coding DNA: TGTGCCAGCAGCCTCGGGGGCTTGGCCACCGGGGAGCTGTTTTTT.

This clonotype was counted at least ten times. The V gene is TRBV21-1, the J gene TRBJ2-5; the table's D call TRBD2 went unverified against the DNA. TRBV21-1 is annotated as a pseudogene. The CDR3 has 18 residues. The CDR3 spells CASSLHHWTSGRRETQYF. The CDR3 region has the DNA TGTGCCAGCAGCCTGCACCACTGGACTAGCGGGAGGAGGGAGACCCAGTACTTC.

This chain uses TRBV5-1 with TRBJ2-2; 7 nucleotides agree with TRBD2. The CDR3 totals 15 residues. J lost 4 bases, V lost 0 bases, and 3 bases had no gene match. CDR1 SGHRS and CDR2 YFSETQ come from the germline V gene. This chain's CDR3 is CASSLAGGATGELFF. In DNA, the CDR3 is TGCGCCAGCAGCTTGGCGGGAGGTGCCACCGGGGAGCTGTTTTTT.

There are many counts of this clonotype. The rearrangement joins TRBV12-3 or TRBV12-4 to TRBJ2-7; D gene ambiguous. V was clipped by 3 bases and J by 6 bases, with 12 bases between them. The CDR3 has 13 amino acids. The CDR3 bases are TGTGCCAGCAGTTTGGCCGAGATCGGCGAGCAGTACTTC. Its protein is CASSLAEIGEQYF.

The gene calls are TRBV29-1 and TRBJ1-4; D not certain. Germline-derived CDR1 and CDR2 are SQVTM and ANQGSEA. The CDR3 runs to 14 residues. The germline V and J ends were trimmed by 1 base and 7 bases, with 13 bases remaining between them. DNA for the CDR3: TGCAGCGTTGAAGGGGTCGCAGGAGGTGAAAAACTGTTTTTT. Translated: CSVEGVAGGEKLFF.

This clonotype was recorded many times. The gene calls are TRBV20-1 and TRBJ1-5; D possibly corresponds to TRBD1 (5 bases). Between the trimmed V and J ends, which lost 0 bases and 5 bases, there was a span of 17 bases. The CDR3 sequence is 16 residues long. Looked up from germline, CDR1 is DFQATT and CDR2 is SNEGSKA (reference sequence). The CDR3 spells CSARDTPEQGHQPQHF. The CDR3 DNA reads as TGCAGTGCTAGAGATACCCCCGAGCAGGGACATCAGCCCCAGCATTTT.

The rearrangement links TRBV7-8 to TRBJ1-5, with D unclear. V gave up 0 bases and J gave up 3 bases, with 12 bases separating them. Germline CDR1 is SGHVS and CDR2 is FQNEAQ. The CDR3 is 16 amino acids. In DNA form, the CDR3 reads TGTGCCAGCAGCTTAGCTGCCAGAGCCTCCAATCAGCCCCAGCATTTT. As protein: CASSLAARASNQPQHF. The complete variable domain, with remaining parts taken from reference TRBV7-8 and TRBJ1-5, reads GAGVSQSPRYKVAKRGQDVALRCDPISGHVSLFWYQQALGQGPEFLTYFQNEAQLDKSGLPSDRFFAERPEGSVSTLKIQRTQQEDSAVYLCASSLAARASNQPQHFGDGTRLSIL.

This clonotype has at least ten counts. This sequence joins TRBV6-6 and TRBJ2-7; D unresolved. CDR1 is MNHNY and CDR2 is SVGAGI in the germline V gene (reference sequence). The CDR3 has 12 amino acids. V was clipped by 2 bases and J by 1 base, with 3 bases between them. The CDR3 DNA reads TGTGCCAGCAGTTACATTTCCTACGAGCAGTACTTC. Its translation is CASSYISYEQYF.

This clonotype appeared many times. The chain couples TRBV7-2 to TRBJ2-4; D is unresolved. Per germline, CDR1 SGHTA and CDR2 FQGNSA. Trimming removed 1 base from V and 9 bases from J, with 7 bases in between. The CDR3 runs to 12 residues. The CDR3 sequence: CASSLGSSIQYF. DNA for the CDR3: TGTGCCAGCAGCTTAGGGAGCTCCATTCAGTACTTC.

This clonotype occurred many times. The chain links TRBV28 to TRBJ2-7; 9 bases map to TRBD1. J was trimmed by 1 base and V by 7 bases; bases with no gene match: 5. CDR1 is MDHEN and CDR2 is SYDVKM in the germline V gene. The CDR3 runs to 14 residues. The CDR3 region is CASTLGQGSYEQYF. The DNA for the CDR3 is TGTGCCAGCACCCTTGGACAGGGGTCCTACGAGCAGTACTTC.

This clonotype was observed many times. V is TRBV25-1 and J is TRBJ1-2; D is undetermined. Germline V lookup: CDR1 MGHDK, CDR2 SYGVNS. CDR3 length: 11 amino acids. V gave up 9 bases and J gave up 2 bases, with 7 bases separating them. CDR3 protein: CASGSNYGYTF. Here the CDR3 DNA reads TGTGCCAGTGGATCGAACTATGGCTACACCTTC.

This clonotype showed up many times. The chain joins TRBV29-1 to TRBJ2-1; TRBD2 matches at 7 bases. CDR1 SQVTM and CDR2 ANQGSEA come from the germline V gene. After removal of 3 bases from V and 6 bases from J, the junction contained 5 bases not matched to a gene. The CDR3 has 13 residues. CDR3 DNA sequence: TGCAGCGTTGAGAGCGGGACTACCAATGAGCAGTTCTTC. Amino acid sequence: CSVESGTTNEQFF.

This clonotype was recorded at least ten times. The V call is TRBV5-6, the J call TRBJ2-6, with D possibly matching TRBD2 (5 bases). The V end lost 0 bases, the J end lost 0 bases, and 10 bases lay between the germline ends. The CDR3 covers 17 residues. CDR1 is SGHDT, CDR2 YYEEEE, per germline. The CDR3 protein is CASSLGSGLSGANVLTF. DNA for the CDR3: TGTGCCAGCAGCTTGGGGAGCGGACTCTCTGGGGCCAACGTCCTGACTTTC.